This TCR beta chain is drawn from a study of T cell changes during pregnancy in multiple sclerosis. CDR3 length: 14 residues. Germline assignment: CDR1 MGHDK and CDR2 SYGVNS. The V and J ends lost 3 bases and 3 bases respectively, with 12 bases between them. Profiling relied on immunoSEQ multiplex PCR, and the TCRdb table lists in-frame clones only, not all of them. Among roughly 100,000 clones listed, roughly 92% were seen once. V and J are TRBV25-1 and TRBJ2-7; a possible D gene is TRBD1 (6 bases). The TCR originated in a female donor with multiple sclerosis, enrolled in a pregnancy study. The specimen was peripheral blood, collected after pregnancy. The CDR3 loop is CASSERGLGYEQYF. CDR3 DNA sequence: TGTGCCAGCAGTGAGAGGGGGTTGGGCTACGAGCAGTACTTC.